This T cell receptor beta chain was obtained from a study of cytomegalovirus exposure and HLA in healthy donors. Germline V gives CDR1 MNHNY, CDR2 SVGAGI (reference sequence). The V and J ends lost 2 bases and 0 bases respectively, with 11 bases between them. The length of the CDR3 is 16 residues. Comment on this clone: Antigen: not known.

Study-level findings and limits: The study designated roughly 150 TCR beta chains cytomegalovirus-associated.

The repertoire was sequenced with immunoSEQ multiplex PCR; TCRdb's copy has only in-frame clones and lacks some. Found here are roughly 59,000 clones, roughly 94% of them singletons; the top ten hold 6% to 8.5%. The rearrangement joins TRBV6-6 to TRBJ1-3; D uncertain. The sequenced sample was PBMCs. The TCR comes from a woman aged 18-30 years in good health and CMV-seropositive. The CDR3 loop is CASSYTTRNSGNTIYF. CDR3 DNA: TGTGCCAGCAGTTACACCACGAGGAACTCTGGAAACACCATATATTTT.